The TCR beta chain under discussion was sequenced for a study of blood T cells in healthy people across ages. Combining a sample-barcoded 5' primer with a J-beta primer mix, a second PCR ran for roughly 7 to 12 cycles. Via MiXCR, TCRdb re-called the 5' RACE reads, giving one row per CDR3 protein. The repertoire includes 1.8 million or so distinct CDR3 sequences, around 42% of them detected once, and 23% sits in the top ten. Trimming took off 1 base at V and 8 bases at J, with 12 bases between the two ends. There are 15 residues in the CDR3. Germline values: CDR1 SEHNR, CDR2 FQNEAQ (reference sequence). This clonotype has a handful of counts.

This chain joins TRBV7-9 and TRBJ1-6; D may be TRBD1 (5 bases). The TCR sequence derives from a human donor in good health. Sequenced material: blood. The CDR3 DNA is TGTGCCAGCAGCTTAGGTGCAGGGAGAGATTCACCCCTCCACTTT. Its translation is CASSLGAGRDSPLHF.